The 12 T cell receptor beta chains in this list originate from one sample, sequenced in a study of OX40 agonist ivuxolimab in advanced cancers. Measured with immunoSEQ multiplex PCR; TCRdb has only the in-frame clones, and not every one. The sample includes about 28,000 clones, around four fifths seen only once; the top ten take around 10%. The material sequenced was CD4+ or CD8+ T cells sorted from blood, taken in a trial of the OX40 agonist ivuxolimab. These TCRs come from an adult with an advanced solid tumor such as melanoma, head and neck, liver or kidney cancer.

By sample fraction, this clone is medium-sized. V gene TRBV5-6 combines with J gene TRBJ2-1, with 7 bases matching TRBD2. The CDR3 consists of 15 residues. J was trimmed by 4 bases and V by 2 bases; bases with no gene match: 6. Germline V gene lookup returns CDR1 SGHDT and CDR2 YYEEEE. CDR3 DNA sequence: TGTGCCAGCAGCTTCGGTAAAGCGGGGTACAATGAGCAGTTCTTC. This translates into CASSFGKAGYNEQFF.

This clone was seen a handful of times. The chain is built from TRBV4-2 and TRBJ1-4, with 10 nucleotides matching TRBD1. CDR1 and CDR2 from the germline V gene are LGHNA and YNFKEQ. The length of the CDR3 is 15 residues. V shed 5 bases, J shed 7 bases, and the junction held 7 bases outside the gene matches. CDR3 in DNA: TGTGCCAGCAGCGGTACCGGGACAGGGGTTGAAAAACTGTTTTTT. Its protein product is CASSGTGTGVEKLFF.

With regard to this clone: The junction shows a germline mismatch at one end, possibly a read error. The chain has TRBV7-7 and TRBJ2-5; 8 positions match TRBD2. Germline V gives CDR1 SSHAT, CDR2 FNYEAQ (reference sequence). This CDR3 comprises 15 residues. The CDR3 DNA reads as TGTGCTAGCAGCTTAGCGTTAGCGGGGCAAGAGACCCAGTACTTC. Protein product: CASSLALAGQETQYF.

The chain employs TRBV6-5 and TRBJ1-3, with 9 bases identical to TRBD1. CDR3 length equals 15 residues. V lost 5 bases and J lost 1; bases outside the gene matches: 3. The germline CDR1 and CDR2 sequences are MNHEY and SVGAGI. The CDR3 DNA follows: TGTGCCAGCAGTCCACAGGGGGCTTCTGGAAACACCATATATTTT. This translates into CASSPQGASGNTIYF.

For the CDR3, the DNA is TGTGCCAGCAGACAAAAGGGGGCAGTTTGGGGCTACACCTTC. It specifies CASRQKGAVWGYTF. The chain is built from TRBV4-2 and TRBJ1-2; TRBD1 matches 7 bases. This CDR3 region has 14 residues. V shed 6 bases, J shed 8 bases, and the junction held 12 bases outside the gene matches. In germline, CDR1 is LGHNA, CDR2 YNFKEQ.

The V gene is TRBV7-9, the J gene TRBJ2-1, with D maybe TRBD1 (5 bases). In germline, CDR1 is SEHNR, CDR2 FQNEAQ (reference sequence). This CDR3 contains 15 residues. Trimming took off 5 bases at V and 0 bases at J, with 11 bases between the two ends. The CDR3 region is CASSPGRGSYNEQFF. The CDR3 DNA follows: TGTGCCAGCAGCCCAGGGCGCGGCTCCTACAATGAGCAGTTCTTC.

The chain has TRBV13 and TRBJ2-7; no clear D. In germline, CDR1 is PRHDT, CDR2 FYEKMQ (reference sequence). Trimming took 5 bases from V and 0 from J, leaving 14 bases between them. The CDR3 totals 15 residues. CDR3 in amino acids: CASSHSDRSSYEQYF. The CDR3 nucleotides read TGTGCCAGCAGCCACTCGGACCGGTCCTCCTACGAGCAGTACTTC.

V gene TRBV7-2 combines with J gene TRBJ2-5, with unresolved D. Germline CDR1 SGHTA, CDR2 FQGNSA. The length of the CDR3 is 14 residues. V lost 5 bases, J lost 1 base, and 11 bases lay in between. Here the CDR3 DNA reads TGTGCCAGCAGCGACCCAGGCCGCCAAGAGACCCAGTACTTC. Amino acids: CASSDPGRQETQYF.

The chain has TRBV7-8 and TRBJ2-6; TRBD1 agrees at 10 bases. The CDR3 totals 17 residues. Trimming cost V 4 bases and J 0 bases; bases outside gene matches: 3. Looked up from germline, CDR1 is SGHVS and CDR2 is FQNEAQ. The CDR3 DNA is TGTGCCAGCAGCTCCGGGACAGGGGACTCTGGGGCCAACGTCCTGACTTTC. It encodes CASSSGTGDSGANVLTF.

This clone came up once. V and J are TRBV12-5 and TRBJ2-2; the D gene is possibly TRBD2 (6 bases). Germline assignment: CDR1 LGHNT and CDR2 FRNRAP. The CDR3 runs to 22 residues. Trimming stripped 0 bases from V and 2 bases from J, with 28 bases between. CDR3 protein: CASGLVPLRLGWRIDNTGELFF. CDR3 in DNA: TGTGCTAGTGGTTTGGTACCCCTAAGACTAGGCTGGAGGATTGACAACACCGGGGAGCTGTTTTTT.

V gene TRBV4-3 combines with J gene TRBJ2-7; a possible D gene is TRBD2 (5 bases). Trimming pared 1 base from V and 4 bases from J, leaving 5 bases between. CDR3 length: 12 amino acids. CDR1 is LGHNA and CDR2 is YSLEER in the germline V gene. For the CDR3, the DNA is TGCGCCAGCAGCCAAGGAGGGTACGAGCAGTACTTC. This codes for CASSQGGYEQYF.

V is TRBV9 and J is TRBJ1-2; D is unclear. The germline gives CDR1 SGDLS, CDR2 YYNGEE. V gave up 3 bases and J gave up 6 bases, with 18 bases separating them. The CDR3 is made up of 15 amino acids. The CDR3: CASSAGSLTMDGYTF. The CDR3 region has the DNA TGTGCCAGCAGCGCCGGGAGTCTGACAATGGATGGCTACACCTTC.